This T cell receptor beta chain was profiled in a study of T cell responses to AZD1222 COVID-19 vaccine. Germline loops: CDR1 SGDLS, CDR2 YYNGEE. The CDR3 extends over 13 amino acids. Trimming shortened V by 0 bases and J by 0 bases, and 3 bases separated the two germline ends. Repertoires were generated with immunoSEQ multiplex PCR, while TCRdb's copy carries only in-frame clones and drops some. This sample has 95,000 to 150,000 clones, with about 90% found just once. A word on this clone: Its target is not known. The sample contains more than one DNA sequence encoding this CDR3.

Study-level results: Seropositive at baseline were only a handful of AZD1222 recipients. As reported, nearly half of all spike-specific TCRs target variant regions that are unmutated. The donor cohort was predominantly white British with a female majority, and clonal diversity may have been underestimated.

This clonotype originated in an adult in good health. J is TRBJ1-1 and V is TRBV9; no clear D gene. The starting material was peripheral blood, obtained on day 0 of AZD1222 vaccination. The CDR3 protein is CASSVALNTEAFF. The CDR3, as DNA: TGTGCCAGCAGCGTAGCCCTGAACACTGAAGCTTTCTTT.